The rows below give T cell receptor beta chains drawn from one sample of a study of beta chain features in type 1 diabetes. Repertoires were generated with immunoSEQ multiplex PCR, while TCRdb's copy carries only in-frame clones and drops some. The table lists nearly 350,000 clones, roughly 8% of them singletons, with more than 0.4% in the top ten. The sample was central memory CD4+ T cells from blood. The source of these receptors is a woman between 18 and 30 years old in good health. Both conserved end residues are part of each CDR3. Fields, in order: D gene, clone size, V gene, J gene, CDR3 protein, CDR3 DNA. The D gene is left open where the match is weak. Clone size is given for some rows only: seen once, a few or many times, or a class if the clone is expanded.

d_call: -; clone_size: few; v_call: TRBV5-1; j_call: TRBJ2-7; cdr3_aa: CASSFDFSYEQYF; cdr3_nt: TGCGCCAGCAGCTTTGACTTCTCCTACGAGCAGTACTTC
d_call: -; clone_size: -; v_call: TRBV5-1; j_call: TRBJ2-1; cdr3_aa: CASSFIGTLNEQFF; cdr3_nt: TGCGCCAGCAGCTTCATCGGGACTCTCAATGAGCAGTTCTTC
d_call: TRBD2; clone_size: -; v_call: TRBV4-2; j_call: TRBJ2-5; cdr3_aa: CASSLRVSGGSETQYF; cdr3_nt: TGTGCCAGCAGCTTGCGGGTATCGGGAGGATCTGAGACCCAGTACTTC
d_call: -; clone_size: many; v_call: TRBV7-3; j_call: TRBJ2-3; cdr3_aa: CASSYTGLADTQYF; cdr3_nt: TGTGCCAGCAGCTATACAGGGCTGGCAGATACGCAGTATTTT
d_call: TRBD1; clone_size: -; v_call: TRBV6-1; j_call: TRBJ2-1; cdr3_aa: CASSEARQGFRFF; cdr3_nt: TGTGCCAGCAGTGAAGCGAGACAGGGATTTCGGTTCTTC
d_call: -; clone_size: -; v_call: TRBV6-1; j_call: TRBJ2-5; cdr3_aa: CASSLDPGGAQYF; cdr3_nt: TGTGCCAGCAGTCTGGACCCCGGAGGGGCCCAGTACTTC
d_call: -; clone_size: few; v_call: TRBV5-1; j_call: TRBJ1-4; cdr3_aa: CASRSTGSTNEKLFF; cdr3_nt: TGCGCCAGCAGGTCGACAGGATCAACTAATGAAAAACTGTTTTTT
d_call: -; clone_size: many; v_call: TRBV2; j_call: TRBJ1-2; cdr3_aa: CASRRDGYTF; cdr3_nt: TGTGCCAGCAGGCGAGATGGCTACACCTTC
d_call: -; clone_size: few; v_call: TRBV28; j_call: TRBJ1-2; cdr3_aa: CASTAWDTNYGYTF; cdr3_nt: TGTGCCAGCACCGCATGGGACACTAACTATGGCTACACCTTC
d_call: -; clone_size: few; v_call: TRBV5-8; j_call: TRBJ2-7; cdr3_aa: CASSLLSEQYF; cdr3_nt: TGTGCCAGCAGCTTGTTGTCCGAGCAGTACTTC
d_call: TRBD1; clone_size: -; v_call: TRBV6-6; j_call: TRBJ2-3; cdr3_aa: CASGGGRGRSTDTQYF; cdr3_nt: TGTGCCAGCGGGGGAGGCAGGGGGCGCAGCACAGATACGCAGTATTTT
d_call: -; clone_size: -; v_call: TRBV18; j_call: TRBJ2-5; cdr3_aa: CASKQTGEGRANF; cdr3_nt: TGTGCCAGCAAACAAACGGGAGAGGGAAGGGCCAACTTC
d_call: TRBD1; clone_size: few; v_call: TRBV7-9; j_call: TRBJ1-1; cdr3_aa: CASSYRTGTGEPEAFF; cdr3_nt: TGTGCCAGCAGCTATAGGACCGGGACAGGGGAACCTGAAGCTTTCTTT
d_call: TRBD2; clone_size: -; v_call: TRBV7-7; j_call: TRBJ2-5; cdr3_aa: CARKESSGKQETQYF; cdr3_nt: TGTGCCAGGAAGGAAAGTAGCGGGAAGCAAGAGACCCAGTACTTC
d_call: -; clone_size: many; v_call: TRBV7-9; j_call: TRBJ2-1; cdr3_aa: CASSGFINEQFF; cdr3_nt: TGTGCCAGCTCGGGTTTTATCAATGAGCAGTTCTTC
d_call: TRBD1; clone_size: few; v_call: TRBV10-3; j_call: TRBJ1-1; cdr3_aa: CATRTGASMNTEAFF; cdr3_nt: TGTGCCACCCGGACAGGGGCCTCGATGAACACTGAAGCTTTCTTT
d_call: TRBD1; clone_size: many; v_call: TRBV25-1; j_call: TRBJ2-2; cdr3_aa: CASSDERQGTSGELFF; cdr3_nt: TGTGCCAGCAGTGACGAACGACAGGGTACCTCCGGGGAGCTGTTTTTT
d_call: -; clone_size: -; v_call: TRBV2; j_call: TRBJ2-7; cdr3_aa: CASSEGQGTTYEQYF; cdr3_nt: TGTGCCAGCAGTGAGGGTCAGGGGACTACTTACGAGCAGTACTTC
d_call: TRBD2; clone_size: few; v_call: TRBV19; j_call: TRBJ2-2; cdr3_aa: CASSRAGATGELFF; cdr3_nt: TGTGCCAGCTCGAGGGCGGGAGCCACCGGGGAGCTGTTTTTT
d_call: TRBD1; clone_size: -; v_call: TRBV7-6; j_call: TRBJ2-5; cdr3_aa: CASSLAIQGSETQYF; cdr3_nt: TGTGCCAGCAGCTTAGCCATACAGGGGTCAGAGACCCAGTACTTC
d_call: TRBD2; clone_size: -; v_call: TRBV4-3; j_call: TRBJ2-2; cdr3_aa: CASSQAFLAGNTGELFF; cdr3_nt: TGCGCCAGCAGCCAAGCCTTCCTAGCGGGGAACACCGGGGAGCTGTTTTTT
d_call: TRBD1; clone_size: few; v_call: TRBV4-1; j_call: TRBJ1-1; cdr3_aa: CASSLTGGTEAFF; cdr3_nt: TGCGCCAGCAGCCTGACAGGGGGAACTGAAGCTTTCTTT
d_call: TRBD2; clone_size: few; v_call: TRBV7-9; j_call: TRBJ2-3; cdr3_aa: CASSLAVGRALDTQYF; cdr3_nt: TGTGCCAGCAGCTTAGCGGTCGGGAGGGCTCTAGATACGCAGTATTTT
d_call: TRBD1; clone_size: many; v_call: TRBV7-2; j_call: TRBJ1-1; cdr3_aa: CASSSRGTGVSTEAFF; cdr3_nt: TGTGCCAGCAGTTCGCGGGGGACAGGGGTGTCCACTGAAGCTTTCTTT
d_call: TRBD1; clone_size: -; v_call: TRBV19; j_call: TRBJ2-5; cdr3_aa: CASSRGAGTGEETQYF; cdr3_nt: TGTGCCAGTAGTAGAGGAGCCGGGACAGGCGAAGAGACCCAGTACTTC
d_call: -; clone_size: -; v_call: TRBV5-6; j_call: TRBJ1-1; cdr3_aa: CASSLAVAGLMNTEAFF; cdr3_nt: TGTGCCAGCAGCTTGGCCGTCGCGGGGCTGATGAACACTGAAGCTTTCTTT
d_call: TRBD1; clone_size: many; v_call: TRBV28; j_call: TRBJ2-4; cdr3_aa: CASSSHLGQGSKNIQYF; cdr3_nt: TGTGCCAGCAGTTCCCACCTCGGACAGGGGAGCAAAAACATTCAGTACTTC
d_call: -; clone_size: -; v_call: TRBV27; j_call: TRBJ1-5; cdr3_aa: CASSLGGARYSNQPQHF; cdr3_nt: TGTGCCAGCAGTTTAGGAGGGGCCCGGTATAGCAATCAGCCCCAGCATTTT
d_call: TRBD1; clone_size: -; v_call: TRBV28; j_call: TRBJ1-3; cdr3_aa: CASSLPGTGGSSGNTIYF; cdr3_nt: TGTGCCAGCAGTTTACCCGGGACAGGGGGGAGCTCTGGAAACACCATATATTTT
d_call: -; clone_size: few; v_call: TRBV10-3; j_call: TRBJ1-1; cdr3_aa: CAISSSEDTEAFF; cdr3_nt: TGTGCCATCAGTTCGTCAGAGGACACTGAAGCTTTCTTT
d_call: -; clone_size: -; v_call: TRBV5-4; j_call: TRBJ1-1; cdr3_aa: CASASGVNTEAFF; cdr3_nt: TGTGCCAGCGCCTCAGGGGTGAACACTGAAGCTTTCTTT
d_call: -; clone_size: few; v_call: TRBV7-2; j_call: TRBJ1-1; cdr3_aa: CASSLVGNTEAFF; cdr3_nt: TGTGCCAGCAGCTTAGTAGGGAACACTGAAGCTTTCTTT